This is a list of T cell receptor beta chains from one sample in a study of T cells in localized non-small cell lung cancer. TCRdb's table, derived via immunoSEQ multiplex PCR, lists solely in-frame clones and lacks some. The sample records around 41,000 clones, roughly 90% being singletons. Source: peripheral blood, taken before any cancer treatment. The receptors were gathered from a female donor at least 60 years old with stage I squamous cell lung carcinoma. Both conserved end residues are part of each CDR3. D genes are given only for firm matches. Clone size appears in some rows only: once, few, many, or a class for an expanded clone.

>.|TRBV9|TRBJ2-3|.
TGTGCCAGCAGCCCCCGAGCGGCGACTAGCACAGATACGCAGTATTTT
CASSPRAATSTDTQYF
>TRBD2|TRBV7-2|TRBJ2-1|few
TGTGCCAGCAGCCCACCGACTAGCGGTGGCAATGAGCAGTTCTTC
CASSPPTSGGNEQFF
>TRBD1|TRBV4-1|TRBJ1-5|once
TGCGCCAGCAGCACCCTGACAGGGATTCAGCCCCAGCATTTT
CASSTLTGIQPQHF
>TRBD2|TRBV5-4|TRBJ2-7|.
TGTGCCACGGGGGGGGGAAACTCCTACGAGCAGTACTTC
CATGGGNSYEQYF
>.|TRBV5-1|TRBJ2-6|.
TGCGCCAGCAAGGGGGGGACTGGGGCCAACGTCCTGACTTTC
CASKGGTGANVLTF
>.|TRBV7-2|TRBJ2-2|.
TGTGCCAGCAGCCAAAGTTGGAACACCGGGGAGCTGTTTTTT
CASSQSWNTGELFF
>TRBD2|TRBV6-1|TRBJ2-2|.
TGTGCCAGCAGTTTGGCGGGAGGGCCCATCGGGGAGCTGTTTTTT
CASSLAGGPIGELFF
>TRBD2|TRBV7-3|TRBJ2-1|.
TGTGCCAGCAGCTTAGGGGGACTAGCGCTCCACAATGAGCAGTTCTTC
CASSLGGLALHNEQFF
>.|TRBV10-2|TRBJ1-1|.
TGCGCCAGCAGTGGGACGGTCGAAGCTTTCTTT
CASSGTVEAFF
>.|TRBV4-3|TRBJ2-7|.
TGCGCCAGCAGCCAAAACGTAGTGAGCTCCTACGAGCAGTACTTC
CASSQNVVSSYEQYF
>TRBD1|TRBV14|TRBJ1-1|.
TGTGCCAGCAGCCAAGACCCCCGGACAGGGGCCGGTGGCACTGAAGCTTTCTTT
CASSQDPRTGAGGTEAFF
>.|TRBV21-1|TRBJ1-3|.
TGTGCCAGCAGCCTGTACCCAGAGCCCGATATCTCTGGAAACACCATATATTTT
CASSLYPEPDISGNTIYF
>TRBD2|TRBV7-2|TRBJ2-1|once
TGTGCCAGCAGCTTAGGCAGCGGGAGTCACTACAATGAGCAGTTCTTC
CASSLGSGSHYNEQFF
>.|TRBV10-2|TRBJ2-7|.
TGCGCCAGCAGCCCCGCAGGGCAGTACGAGCAGTACTTC
CASSPAGQYEQYF
>TRBD2|TRBV14|TRBJ2-1|.
TGTGCCAGCAGCCAAGAATTCCTAGCGGGATTCAATGAGCAGTTCTTC
CASSQEFLAGFNEQFF
>.|TRBV7-3|TRBJ2-1|.
TGTGCCAGCCCGCCCTTGGGCGGGGAAAAAAATGAGCAGTTCTTC
CASPPLGGEKNEQFF
>.|TRBV5-4|TRBJ2-3|once
TGTGCCAGCAGCTTGGATGGCGGGACAACAGATACGCAGTATTTT
CASSLDGGTTDTQYF
>TRBD1|TRBV7-8|TRBJ1-2|.
TGTGCCAGCAGCCCCACTGGACGGACAGGAGGTGGCTACACCTTC
CASSPTGRTGGGYTF
>.|TRBV7-9|TRBJ2-1|.
TGTGCCAGCAGCTTATGGGCCTACAATGAGCAGTTCTTC
CASSLWAYNEQFF
>.|TRBV28|TRBJ1-5|.
TGTGCCAGCAGTTTCCTTGGGGGAAATCAGCCCCAGCATTTT
CASSFLGGNQPQHF
>.|TRBV9|TRBJ2-2|.
TGTGCCAGCAGCGTAGTGGCAGGGTCGAACACCGGGGAGCTGTTTTTT
CASSVVAGSNTGELFF
>.|TRBV4-3|TRBJ1-3|once
TGCGCCAGCAGCCAAGATAGGATTTCGACCTCCTCTGGAAACACCATATATTTT
CASSQDRISTSSGNTIYF
>TRBD2|TRBV13|TRBJ2-1|.
TGTGCCAGCAACCCTAGCGGGAGTAACTACAATGAGCAGTTCTTC
CASNPSGSNYNEQFF
>.|TRBV7-3|TRBJ2-1|once
TGTGCCAGCAGCTTAGATCGGGCCCAGGTCAATGAGCAGTTCTTC
CASSLDRAQVNEQFF